In its sample, the clone carrying this T cell receptor (beta chain) was seen many times. The data were obtained in a study of early T cells in non-severe SARS-CoV-2 infection. About the research overall: Bulk RNA taken from unsorted whole blood was sequenced, leaving chains unpaired.

The CDR3 consists of 12 residues. CDR1 SGHAT and CDR2 FQDESV come from the germline V gene (reference sequence). The V end lost 3 bases, the J end lost 7 bases, and 8 bases lay between the germline ends. TCRdb re-called the 5' RACE reads with MiXCR, one entry per CDR3 protein. The sample lists tens of thousands of distinct CDR3 sequences, over 4.5% seen once, with 14% in the top ten. The chain combines TRBV11-1 with TRBJ2-3; possible D gene TRBD2, 5 bases. Material: whole blood. This clonotype originated in an adult who was a healthcare worker with PCR-confirmed SARS-CoV-2 infection or an uninfected control (not recorded which). The CDR3 DNA is TGTGCCAGCAGCTTCGGCGGGCATACGCAGTATTTT. Encoded protein: CASSFGGHTQYF.